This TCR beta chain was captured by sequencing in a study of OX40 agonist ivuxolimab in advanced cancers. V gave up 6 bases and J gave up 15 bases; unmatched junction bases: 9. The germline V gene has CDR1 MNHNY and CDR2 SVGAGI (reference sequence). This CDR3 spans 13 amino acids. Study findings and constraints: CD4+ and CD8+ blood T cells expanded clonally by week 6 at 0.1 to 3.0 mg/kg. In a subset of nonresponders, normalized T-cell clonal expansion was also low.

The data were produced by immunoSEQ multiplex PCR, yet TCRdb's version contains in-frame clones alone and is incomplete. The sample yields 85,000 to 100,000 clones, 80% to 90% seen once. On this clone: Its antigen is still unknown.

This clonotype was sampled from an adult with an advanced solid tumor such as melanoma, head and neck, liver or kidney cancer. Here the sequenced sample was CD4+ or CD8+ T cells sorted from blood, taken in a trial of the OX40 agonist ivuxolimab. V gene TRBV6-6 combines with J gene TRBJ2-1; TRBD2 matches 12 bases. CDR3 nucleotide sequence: TGTGCCAGCAGCTCTGATGGACTAGCGGGATTGTTCTTC. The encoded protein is CASSSDGLAGLFF.